The 20 T cell receptor beta chains listed next were all sequenced from one sample in a study of T cells after yellow fever vaccination. One entry per CDR3 protein results from TCRdb running MiXCR on the 5' RACE reads. The sample records under 550,000 distinct CDR3 sequences, 21% being singletons. The specimen was PBMCs, collected roughly 20 days after the first yellow fever vaccination. These receptors were obtained from a man aged 18 to 35 who received the YFV17D yellow fever vaccine.

The chain is built from TRBV5-1 and TRBJ1-6, with TRBD1 matching over 11 bases. Looked up from germline, CDR1 is SGHRS and CDR2 is YFSETQ. V shed 3 bases, J shed 9 bases, and the junction held 5 bases outside the gene matches. The CDR3 length is 15 residues. CDR3 nucleotides: TGCGCCAGCAGCTCGGAGGACAGGGGGCCTTCACCCCTCCACTTT. Encoded protein: CASSSEDRGPSPLHF.

The chain is built from TRBV15 and TRBJ1-4; D gene ambiguous. Looked up from germline, CDR1 is LNHNV and CDR2 is YYDKDF (reference sequence). Trimming shortened V by 1 base and J by 4 bases, and 10 bases separated the two germline ends. The CDR3 length is 15 residues. The chain's CDR3 is CATSRAVYGNEKLFF. The CDR3 DNA sequence: TGTGCCACCAGCAGAGCGGTGTACGGTAATGAAAAACTGTTTTTT.

This chain connects TRBV2 to TRBJ2-7; the D gene is possibly TRBD1 (7 bases). Per the germline V gene, CDR1 is SNHLY and CDR2 is FYNNEI. Trimming took 6 bases from V and 9 from J, leaving 21 bases between them. This CDR3 has 14 residues. CDR3 region: CASREGQSRGGQYV. CDR3 in DNA: TGTGCCAGCAGGGAGGGACAGAGCCGGGGAGGGCAGTACGTC.

The chain employs TRBV5-1 and TRBJ2-2; no clear D gene. CDR1 is SGHRS, CDR2 YFSETQ, per germline. The CDR3 extends over 16 amino acids. The V and J ends lost 2 bases and 0 bases respectively, with 11 bases between them. This CDR3 is CASSFTVGPNTGELFF. CDR3 DNA: TGCGCCAGCAGCTTCACGGTCGGACCGAACACCGGGGAGCTGTTTTTT.

The genes are TRBV15 and TRBJ1-4, with 12 bases fitting TRBD1. CDR3 length equals 15 residues. CDR1 is LNHNV, CDR2 YYDKDF, per germline (reference sequence). Trimming at V came to 0 bases and at J to 13 bases, leaving 6 bases not matched to a gene. CDR3 nucleotides: TGTGCCACCAGCAGAGAATACGGGACAGGGGGCTTACTGTTTTTT. It translates to CATSREYGTGGLLFF.

A single count supports this clonotype. The chain joins TRBV27 to TRBJ2-1; D call uncertain. Trimming left V 4 bases short and J 5 bases short, with 21 bases between. CDR3 size: 17 residues. CDR1 is MNHEY, CDR2 SMNVEV, per germline (reference sequence). In nucleotides, the CDR3 is TGTGCCAGCAGTTCCTTATCATGGCTTAATTTAGACAATGAGCAGTTCTTC. It yields the protein CASSSLSWLNLDNEQFF.

In its sample, this clonotype was seen many times. The J gene is TRBJ2-1, the V gene TRBV5-1; 7 bases agree with TRBD1. Germline V gene lookup returns CDR1 SGHRS and CDR2 YFSETQ. CDR3 length: 14 residues. The trim removed 4 bases at V and 4 bases at J, leaving 5 bases unmatched. CDR3 sequence reads: CASSVTGFYNEQFF. In DNA form, the CDR3 reads TGCGCCAGCAGCGTGACAGGGTTTTACAATGAGCAGTTCTTC. Complete variable domain (other parts from reference TRBV5-1 and TRBJ2-1): KAGVTQTPRYLIKTRGQQVTLSCSPISGHRSVSWYQQTPGQGLQFLFEYFSETQRNKGNFPGRFSGRQFSNSRSEMNVSTLELGDSALYLCASSVTGFYNEQFFGPGTRLTVL.

This clonotype occurred a few times. V usage is TRBV7-2 and J usage is TRBJ2-7, with a tentative D call TRBD2 (6 bases). V shed 2 bases and J shed 2 bases, with 10 bases lying between them. The CDR3 extends over 14 amino acids. In germline, CDR1 is SGHTA, CDR2 FQGNSA. Written as DNA, the CDR3 is TGTGCCAGCAGCTTAACTCCGGGGGCCTACGAGCAGTACGTC. Protein sequence: CASSLTPGAYEQYV.

This chain links TRBV11-2 with TRBJ2-5; D possibly matches TRBD1 or TRBD2 (5 bases each). CDR3 length: 18 residues. CDR1 is SGHAT, CDR2 FQNNGV, per germline. Deletions cut 11 bases from V and 1 base from J, with 29 bases between. This CDR3 reads CAFSLFPGRQRRQETQYF. Written as DNA, the CDR3 is TGTGCCTTCAGTTTGTTCCCGGGACGCCAAAGACGCCAAGAGACCCAGTACTTC.

The chain joins TRBV10-3 to TRBJ2-3; D unclear. Germline V lookup: CDR1 ENHRY, CDR2 SYGVKD. The CDR3 sequence is 15 residues long. V lost 2 bases, J lost 2 bases, and 11 bases lay in between. The CDR3 DNA is TGTGCCATCAGTGAGGGAATGGCTGACACAGATACGCAGTATTTT. Translation gives CAISEGMADTDTQYF.

J is TRBJ2-1 and V is TRBV6-2 or TRBV6-3; 11 nucleotides match TRBD1. Unmatched junction bases numbered 7, after V lost 9 bases and J lost 3 bases. Germline V lookup: CDR1 MNHEY, CDR2 SVGEGT. CDR3 length equals 15 residues. CDR3 in amino acids: CARNGQGALYNEQFF. In DNA, the CDR3 is TGTGCCAGGAACGGACAGGGGGCCCTCTACAATGAGCAGTTCTTC.

V and J are TRBV5-4 and TRBJ2-2; D gene uncertain. The CDR3 is made up of 12 amino acids. CDR1 is SGHNT and CDR2 is YYREEE in the germline V gene (reference sequence). V lost 10 bases and J lost 5, with 12 bases in between. DNA of the CDR3: TGTGCCCAGCAGTCCTTAACCGGGGAGCTGTTTTTT. Translated: CAQQSLTGELFF.

J is TRBJ2-5 and V is TRBV6-5; 11 bases match TRBD1. The CDR3 runs 16 residues. Germline CDR1 reads MNHEY; CDR2 reads SVGAGI. V lost 2 bases and J lost 0; bases outside the gene matches: 2. This CDR3 is CASSYLDRGHQETQYF. The DNA for the CDR3 is TGTGCCAGCAGTTACCTGGACAGGGGGCACCAAGAGACCCAGTACTTC.

Only a few counts were recorded for this clonotype. The chain carries TRBV12-3 or TRBV12-4 and TRBJ1-5; D is unclear. The germline V and J ends were trimmed by 3 bases and 7 bases, with 7 bases remaining between them. This CDR3 comprises 12 residues. The CDR3 here is CASSFLKQPQHF. The DNA for the CDR3 is TGTGCCAGCAGTTTCCTGAAACAGCCCCAGCATTTT.

The rearrangement uses TRBV20-1 and TRBJ1-5, with 7 bases identical to TRBD1. Germline V gene sequence: CDR1 DFQATT, CDR2 SNEGSKA (reference sequence). V was clipped by 6 bases and J by 1 base; unmatched bases: 6. The CDR3 runs to 14 residues. CDR3 sequence reads: CSATTGSSNQPQHF. The CDR3 region has the DNA TGCAGTGCAACGACAGGGTCGAGCAATCAGCCCCAGCATTTT.

The sample holds a few counts of this clonotype. This chain links TRBV19 with TRBJ1-5, with no clear D. The length of the CDR3 is 15 residues. From germline, CDR1 is LNHDA and CDR2 SQIVND (reference sequence). The ends were cut back, 0 bases at V and 4 bases at J, with 10 bases in the middle. CDR3 sequence (DNA): TGTGCCAGTAGTATAGATCCCACTGGGAATCAGCCCCAGCATTTT. It is translated as CASSIDPTGNQPQHF.

This clonotype has only a few counts. CDR3 DNA sequence: TGTGCCAGCAGCCTGAGCGGGGTCCACGAGCAGTACGTC. Translation: CASSLSGVHEQYV. This chain links TRBV3-1 with TRBJ2-7, with 7 bases that match TRBD2. The length of the CDR3 is 13 residues. The V gene end was trimmed by 4 bases and the J gene end by 5 bases; junction bases not matched to a gene: 5. Germline V gene lookup returns CDR1 LGHDT and CDR2 YNNKEL (reference sequence).

V and J are TRBV20-1 and TRBJ2-7; TRBD1 or TRBD2 may be the D gene (5 bases each). The germline gives CDR1 DFQATT, CDR2 SNEGSKA (reference sequence). V gave up 0 bases and J gave up 2 bases, with 11 bases separating them. This CDR3 is built from 14 residues. This chain's CDR3 is CSARDTGAAYEQYF. CDR3 sequence (DNA): TGCAGTGCTAGAGATACCGGGGCCGCCTACGAGCAGTACTTC.

The rearrangement joins TRBV5-1 to TRBJ2-2, with 9 bases lining up with TRBD2. Germline CDR1 is SGHRS and CDR2 is YFSETQ. The CDR3 loop spans 17 amino acids. With V trimmed by 2 bases and J by 4 bases, 9 bases remained unmatched. The CDR3 sequence is CASSFDSGGHRTGELFF. The CDR3 DNA sequence: TGCGCCAGCAGCTTCGACAGCGGGGGGCATCGCACCGGGGAGCTGTTTTTT.

The V and J genes are TRBV29-1 and TRBJ1-2; 12 bases agree with TRBD1. The germline V gene encodes CDR1 SQVTM and CDR2 ANQGSEA. The CDR3 covers 15 residues. V trimming: 4 bases; J trimming: 1 base; junction bases outside the gene matches: 4. CDR3 bases: TGCAGCGTTGCCGGGACAGGGGGCTTTAACTATGGCTACACCTTC. It codes for CSVAGTGGFNYGYTF.